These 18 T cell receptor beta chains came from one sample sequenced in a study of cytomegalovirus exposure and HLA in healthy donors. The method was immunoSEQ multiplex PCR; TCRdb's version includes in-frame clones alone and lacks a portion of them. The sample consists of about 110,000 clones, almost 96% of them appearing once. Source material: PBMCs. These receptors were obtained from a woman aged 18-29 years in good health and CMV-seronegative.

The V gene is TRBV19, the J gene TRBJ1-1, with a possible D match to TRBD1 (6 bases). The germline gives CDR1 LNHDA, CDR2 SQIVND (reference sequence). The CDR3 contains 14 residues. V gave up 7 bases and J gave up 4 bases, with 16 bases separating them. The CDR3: CASTLQGPGTEAFF. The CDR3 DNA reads TGTGCCAGTACCCTACAGGGTCCGGGCACTGAAGCTTTCTTT.

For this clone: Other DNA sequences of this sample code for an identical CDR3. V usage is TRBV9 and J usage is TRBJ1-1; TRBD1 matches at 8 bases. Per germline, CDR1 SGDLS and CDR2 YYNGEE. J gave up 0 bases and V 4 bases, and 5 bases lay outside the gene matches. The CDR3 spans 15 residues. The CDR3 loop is CASSPRQGLNTEAFF. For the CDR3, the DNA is TGTGCCAGCAGCCCACGACAGGGGTTGAACACTGAAGCTTTCTTT.

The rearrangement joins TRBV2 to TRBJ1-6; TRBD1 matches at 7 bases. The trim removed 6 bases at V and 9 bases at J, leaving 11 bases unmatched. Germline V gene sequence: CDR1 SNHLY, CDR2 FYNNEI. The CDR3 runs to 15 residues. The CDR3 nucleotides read TGTGCCAGCAGACTCGACAGGGATCGGTTTTCACCCCTCCACTTT. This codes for CASRLDRDRFSPLHF. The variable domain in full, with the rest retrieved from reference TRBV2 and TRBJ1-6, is EPEVTQTPSHQVTQMGQEVILRCVPISNHLYFYWYRQILGQKVEFLVSFYNNEISEKSEIFDDQFSVERPDGSNFTLKIRSTKLEDSAMYFCASRLDRDRFSPLHFGNGTRLTVT.

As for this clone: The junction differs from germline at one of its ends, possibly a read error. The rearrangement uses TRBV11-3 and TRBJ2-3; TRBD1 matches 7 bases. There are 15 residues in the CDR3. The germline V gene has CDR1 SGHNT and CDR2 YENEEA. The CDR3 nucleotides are TGTGCCAGCAGCCCGACAGGGTTCGGCACAAATACGCAGTATTTT. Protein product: CASSPTGFGTNTQYF.

The CDR3 loop is CASSPRLAGGPHEQFF. Written as DNA, the CDR3 is TGTGCCAGCAGCCCCCGTCTAGCGGGGGGCCCACATGAGCAGTTCTTC. This rearrangement joins TRBV7-2 to TRBJ2-1, with 11 bases lining up with TRBD2. CDR3 length: 16 amino acids. Looked up from germline, CDR1 is SGHTA and CDR2 is FQGNSA. V lost 5 bases to trimming and J lost 8 bases; unmatched junction nucleotides: 11.

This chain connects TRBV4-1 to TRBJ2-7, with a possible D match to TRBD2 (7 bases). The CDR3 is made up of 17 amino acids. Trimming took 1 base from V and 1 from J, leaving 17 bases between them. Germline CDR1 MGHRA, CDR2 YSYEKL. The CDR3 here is CASSQGGMGGASYEQYF. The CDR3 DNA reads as TGCGCCAGCAGCCAAGGGGGCATGGGGGGGGCATCCTACGAGCAGTACTTC.

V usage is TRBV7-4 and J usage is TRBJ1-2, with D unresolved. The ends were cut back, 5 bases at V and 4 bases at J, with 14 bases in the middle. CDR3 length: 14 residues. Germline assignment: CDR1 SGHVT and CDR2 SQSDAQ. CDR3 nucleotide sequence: TGTGCCAGCAGCCCGGACTGGGGTGGCTATGGCTACACCTTC. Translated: CASSPDWGGYGYTF.

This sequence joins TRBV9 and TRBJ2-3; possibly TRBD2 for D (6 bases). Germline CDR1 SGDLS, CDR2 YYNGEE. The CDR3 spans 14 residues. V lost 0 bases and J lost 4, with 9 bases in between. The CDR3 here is CASSVGGGADTQYF. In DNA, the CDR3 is TGTGCCAGCAGCGTAGGGGGAGGAGCAGATACGCAGTATTTT.

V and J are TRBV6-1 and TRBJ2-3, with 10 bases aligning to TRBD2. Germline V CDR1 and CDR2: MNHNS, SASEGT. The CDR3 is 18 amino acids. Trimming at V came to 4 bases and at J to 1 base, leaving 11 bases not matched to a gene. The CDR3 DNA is TGTGCCAGCAGTGCGAGGGGCGTTACTAGCGGGGGCACAGATACGCAGTATTTT. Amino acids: CASSARGVTSGGTDTQYF.

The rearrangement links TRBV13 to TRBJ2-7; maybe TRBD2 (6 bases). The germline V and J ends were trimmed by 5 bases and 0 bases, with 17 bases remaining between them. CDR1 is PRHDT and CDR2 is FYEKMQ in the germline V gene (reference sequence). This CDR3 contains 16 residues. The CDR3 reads CASSRFWRENSYEQYF. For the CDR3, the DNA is TGTGCCAGCAGCCGTTTTTGGCGGGAAAACTCCTACGAGCAGTACTTC.

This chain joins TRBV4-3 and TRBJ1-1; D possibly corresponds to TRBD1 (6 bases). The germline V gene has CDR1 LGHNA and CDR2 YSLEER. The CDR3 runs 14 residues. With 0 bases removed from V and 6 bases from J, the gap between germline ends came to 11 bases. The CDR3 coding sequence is TGCGCCAGCAGCCAAGATGGGGAGGGGGCTGAAGCTTTCTTT. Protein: CASSQDGEGAEAFF.

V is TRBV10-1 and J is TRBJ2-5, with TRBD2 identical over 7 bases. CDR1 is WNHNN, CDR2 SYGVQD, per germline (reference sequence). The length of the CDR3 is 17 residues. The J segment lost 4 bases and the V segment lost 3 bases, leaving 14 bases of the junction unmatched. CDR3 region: CASSENGGEGEVETQYF. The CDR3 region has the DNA TGCGCCAGCAGTGAAAATGGGGGGGAAGGCGAGGTAGAGACCCAGTACTTC.

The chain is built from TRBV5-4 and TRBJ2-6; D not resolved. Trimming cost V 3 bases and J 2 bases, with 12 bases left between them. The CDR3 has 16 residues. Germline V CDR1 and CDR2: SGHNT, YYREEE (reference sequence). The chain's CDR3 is CASSSQVFTGANVLTF. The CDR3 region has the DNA TGTGCCAGCAGCTCCCAGGTTTTCACTGGGGCCAACGTCCTGACTTTC. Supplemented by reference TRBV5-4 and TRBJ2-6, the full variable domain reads ETGVTQSPTHLIKTRGQQVTLRCSSQSGHNTVSWYQQALGQGPQFIFQYYREEENGRGNFPPRFSGLQFPNYSSELNVNALELDDSALYLCASSSQVFTGANVLTFGAGSRLTVL.

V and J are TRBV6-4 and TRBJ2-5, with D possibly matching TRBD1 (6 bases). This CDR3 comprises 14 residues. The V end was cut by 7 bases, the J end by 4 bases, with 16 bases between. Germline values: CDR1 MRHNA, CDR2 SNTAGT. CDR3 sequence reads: CASTLYRDGETQYF. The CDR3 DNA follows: TGTGCCAGCACCCTCTACAGGGATGGAGAGACCCAGTACTTC.

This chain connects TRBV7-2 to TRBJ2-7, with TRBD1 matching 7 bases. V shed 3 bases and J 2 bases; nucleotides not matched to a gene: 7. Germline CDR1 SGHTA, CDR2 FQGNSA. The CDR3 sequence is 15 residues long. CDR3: CASSLGAGTAYEQYF. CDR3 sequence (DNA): TGTGCCAGCAGCTTGGGGGCCGGGACAGCCTACGAGCAGTACTTC.

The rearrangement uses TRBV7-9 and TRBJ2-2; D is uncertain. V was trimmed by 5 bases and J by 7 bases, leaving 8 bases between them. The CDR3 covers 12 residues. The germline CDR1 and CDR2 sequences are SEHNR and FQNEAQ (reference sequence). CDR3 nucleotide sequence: TGTGCCAGCAGCCAAGATAGCGGGGAGCTGTTTTTT. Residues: CASSQDSGELFF.

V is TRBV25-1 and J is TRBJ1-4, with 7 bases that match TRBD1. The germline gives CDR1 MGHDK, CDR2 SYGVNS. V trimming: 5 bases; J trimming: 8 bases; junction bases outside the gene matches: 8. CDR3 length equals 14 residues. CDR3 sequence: CASSIGQVGEKLFF. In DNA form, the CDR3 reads TGTGCCAGCAGTATAGGACAGGTGGGCGAAAAACTGTTTTTT.

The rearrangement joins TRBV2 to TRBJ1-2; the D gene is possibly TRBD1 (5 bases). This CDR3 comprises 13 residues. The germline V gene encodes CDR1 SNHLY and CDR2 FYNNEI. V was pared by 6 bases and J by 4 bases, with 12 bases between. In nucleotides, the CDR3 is TGTGCCAGCAGAGTACGCGACAGCTATGGCTACACCTTC. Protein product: CASRVRDSYGYTF.